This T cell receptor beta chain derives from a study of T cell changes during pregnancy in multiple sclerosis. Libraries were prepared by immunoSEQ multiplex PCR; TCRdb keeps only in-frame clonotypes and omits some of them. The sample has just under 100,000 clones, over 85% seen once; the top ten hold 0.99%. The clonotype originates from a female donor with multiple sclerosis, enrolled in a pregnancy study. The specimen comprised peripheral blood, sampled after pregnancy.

CDR3 sequence reads: CASSSFIANTGELFF. In DNA form, the CDR3 reads TGTGCCAGCAGCTCCTTCATAGCTAACACCGGGGAGCTGTTTTTT. J is TRBJ2-2 and V is TRBV7-9; D is uncertain. This CDR3 has 15 amino acids. The V gene lost 4 bases and the J gene lost 2 bases, with 11 bases spanning the gap. Germline V gene sequence: CDR1 SEHNR, CDR2 FQNEAQ (reference sequence).